These 21 T cell receptor beta chains share one sample of origin, sequenced in a study of T cell responses to AZD1222 COVID-19 vaccine. Generated by immunoSEQ multiplex PCR, the TCRdb table keeps only in-frame clones and is missing some. The sample lists around 120,000 clones, roughly 88% seen once, with approximately 5% in the top ten. The sample was peripheral blood, taken on day 0 of AZD1222 vaccination. These receptors were taken from an adult in good health.

The chain couples TRBV7-9 to TRBJ2-1; 9 bases fit TRBD2. The CDR3 has 14 amino acids. The V and J ends lost 2 bases and 8 bases, in that order; junction bases with no gene match: 4. Germline assignment: CDR1 SEHNR and CDR2 FQNEAQ (reference sequence). The CDR3 region has the DNA TGTGCCAGCAGCTTATCCAGGACTAGCGATGAGCAGTTCTTC. It translates to CASSLSRTSDEQFF. Together with reference TRBV7-9 and TRBJ2-1, the CDR3 gives the full variable domain: DTGVSQNPRHKITKRGQNVTFRCDPISEHNRLYWYRQTLGQGPEFLTYFQNEAQLEKSRLLSDRFSAERPKGSFSTLEIQRTEQGDSAMYLCASSLSRTSDEQFFGPGTRLTVL.

The V gene is TRBV20-1, the J gene TRBJ1-1; no firm D call. The CDR3 covers 11 residues. With 8 bases removed from V and 1 base from J, the gap between germline ends came to 8 bases. The germline V gene has CDR1 DFQATT and CDR2 SNEGSKA (reference sequence). The CDR3 loop is CSSIENTEAFF. DNA for the CDR3: TGCAGTTCCATCGAGAACACTGAAGCTTTCTTT.

The chain has TRBV6-2 or TRBV6-3 and TRBJ2-5; 15 bases agree with TRBD2. Unmatched junction bases numbered 9, after V lost 5 bases and J lost 2 bases. The CDR3 length is 18 residues. Per the germline V gene, CDR1 is MNHEY and CDR2 is SVGEGT. The DNA for the CDR3 is TGTGCCAGCAGTCGGCGGACTAGCGGGGGGGCCCTACAAGAGACCCAGTACTTC. It is translated as CASSRRTSGGALQETQYF.

The genes are TRBV4-2 and TRBJ2-2; 10 bases map to TRBD2. The CDR3 spans 17 residues. The V and J ends lost 4 bases and 4 bases, in that order; junction bases with no gene match: 9. Germline CDR1 is LGHNA and CDR2 is YNFKEQ. CDR3 amino acids: CASSPISGGASTGELFF. CDR3 DNA: TGTGCCAGCAGCCCCATCAGCGGGGGGGCTAGCACCGGGGAGCTGTTTTTT.

The chain employs TRBV7-9 and TRBJ1-4; possible D gene TRBD1, 5 bases. Trimming took off 5 bases at V and 7 bases at J, with 11 bases between the two ends. This CDR3 comprises 13 residues. Looked up from germline, CDR1 is SEHNR and CDR2 is FQNEAQ (reference sequence). This CDR3 is CASSGRDREKLFF. DNA of the CDR3: TGTGCCAGCAGCGGAAGGGACCGTGAAAAACTGTTTTTT.

The chain joins TRBV5-1 to TRBJ2-3; weak D call: TRBD2 (5 bases). The CDR3 length is 16 residues. Germline CDR1 SGHRS, CDR2 YFSETQ. Trimming left V 4 bases short and J 5 bases short, with 20 bases between. The CDR3 DNA is TGCGCCAGCAGCGCGGAACTAGGCCCTCCGATAGATACGCAGTATTTT. Translated: CASSAELGPPIDTQYF.

CDR3 nucleotide sequence: TGTGCCAGTAGTCCTGACAGGGGGCGAGACAATCAGCCCCAGCATTTT. Amino acids: CASSPDRGRDNQPQHF. This chain uses TRBV19 with TRBJ1-5, with 10 bases fitting TRBD1. The CDR3 consists of 16 residues. V trimming: 5 bases; J trimming: 3 bases; junction bases outside the gene matches: 7. The V gene's germline CDR1 is LNHDA and CDR2 SQIVND (reference sequence).

The CDR3 loop is CASSIGTVTTNEKLFF. The CDR3 DNA sequence: TGTGCCAGTAGTATCGGGACAGTGACAACTAATGAAAAACTGTTTTTT. This chain connects TRBV19 to TRBJ1-4; 7 nucleotides line up with TRBD1. J lost 0 bases, V lost 3 bases, and 4 bases had no gene match. This CDR3 contains 16 residues. The germline CDR1 and CDR2 sequences are LNHDA and SQIVND (reference sequence).

The chain links TRBV5-1 to TRBJ2-5; 14 positions agree with TRBD2. Unmatched junction bases numbered 9, after V lost 2 bases and J lost 6 bases. The germline V gene has CDR1 SGHRS and CDR2 YFSETQ. The CDR3 is made up of 17 amino acids. The CDR3 reads CASSFRLAGGSPQTQYF. The CDR3 bases are TGCGCCAGCAGCTTCCGACTAGCGGGGGGGTCTCCGCAGACCCAGTACTTC.

In nucleotides, the CDR3 is TGTGCCATCAGTGCCGACTGGTTGAATGAGCAGTTCTTC. It translates to CAISADWLNEQFF. The chain is built from TRBV10-3 and TRBJ2-1; D gene unclear. Trimming stripped 4 bases from V and 7 bases from J, with 11 bases between. Germline V gene sequence: CDR1 ENHRY, CDR2 SYGVKD. CDR3 length: 13 residues.

This chain's CDR3 is CASSHRVDDLPAHGYTF. The CDR3 nucleotides are TGCGCCAGCAGTCATAGGGTCGATGACCTCCCCGCCCATGGCTACACCTTC. This chain connects TRBV23-1 to TRBJ1-2; D is unresolved. TRBV23-1 is reported as an ORF; its role is uncertain. CDR3 length: 17 residues. Trimming cost V 3 bases and J 6 bases, with 23 bases left between them.

The rearrangement uses TRBV27 and TRBJ1-5; 9 nucleotides match TRBD1. Germline-derived CDR1 and CDR2 are MNHEY and SMNVEV (reference sequence). Trimming cost V 4 bases and J 6 bases; bases outside gene matches: 7. The CDR3 length is 15 residues. This CDR3 is CASSSFGQGSQPQHF. For the CDR3, the DNA is TGTGCCAGCAGTTCCTTCGGACAGGGGTCTCAGCCCCAGCATTTT.

The V call is TRBV28, the J call TRBJ1-2; 7 positions agree with TRBD1. CDR1 is MDHEN and CDR2 is SYDVKM in the germline V gene. CDR3 size: 15 residues. The trim removed 5 bases at V and 7 bases at J, leaving 13 bases unmatched. The CDR3 region is CASSNSQTGRGGYTF. Written as DNA, the CDR3 is TGTGCCAGCAGTAATTCCCAGACAGGGAGGGGTGGCTACACCTTC.

V is TRBV2 and J is TRBJ2-1; TRBD1 agrees at 10 bases. Trimming took 6 bases from V and 6 from J; bases not matched to a gene: 8. CDR1 is SNHLY and CDR2 is FYNNEI in the germline V gene. This CDR3 comprises 15 residues. The CDR3 is CASRIRDRGFNEQFF. The CDR3 DNA reads as TGTGCCAGCAGGATTCGGGACAGGGGATTCAATGAGCAGTTCTTC.

This rearrangement joins TRBV6-5 to TRBJ2-7; TRBD1 agrees at 8 bases. This CDR3 is built from 15 residues. Trimming removed 0 bases from V and 0 bases from J; junction bases left unmatched: 1. Germline V gene sequence: CDR1 MNHEY, CDR2 SVGAGI. The CDR3 DNA follows: TGTGCCAGCAGTTACTCCGGACAGGGCTCCTACGAGCAGTACTTC. Amino acid sequence: CASSYSGQGSYEQYF.

The genes are TRBV19 and TRBJ1-6; 7 bases align to TRBD1. Germline CDR1 reads LNHDA; CDR2 reads SQIVND (reference sequence). CDR3 size: 17 residues. V gave up 5 bases and J gave up 0 bases; unmatched junction bases: 7. The CDR3 coding sequence is TGTGCCAGTAGTCGATCGACAGGGAGCTCCTATAATTCACCCCTCCACTTT. Translating it yields CASSRSTGSSYNSPLHF.

This clone was observed a single time. The chain has TRBV18 and TRBJ1-6; D is ambiguous. There are 13 residues in the CDR3. Germline CDR1 and CDR2: KGHSH and LQKENI. Trimming pared 3 bases from V and 5 bases from J, leaving 5 bases between. This CDR3 reads CASSPHDNSPLHF. The CDR3 nucleotides are TGTGCCAGCTCACCCCACGATAATTCACCCCTCCACTTT.

V and J are TRBV5-1 and TRBJ1-1; D call uncertain. V lost 7 bases and J 0 bases, leaving 13 bases between the germline ends. The CDR3 runs 14 residues. The germline V gene has CDR1 SGHRS and CDR2 YFSETQ. The CDR3 region has the DNA TGCGCCAGCGGGCCAGGCAACTTGAACACTGAAGCTTTCTTT. Protein product: CASGPGNLNTEAFF. The full variable domain, with the rest looked up from reference TRBV5-1 and TRBJ1-1, is KAGVTQTPRYLIKTRGQQVTLSCSPISGHRSVSWYQQTPGQGLQFLFEYFSETQRNKGNFPGRFSGRQFSNSRSEMNVSTLELGDSALYLCASGPGNLNTEAFFGQGTRLTVV.

The chain uses TRBV15 and TRBJ1-4; D gene unclear. V was pared by 4 bases and J by 0 bases, with 12 bases between. This CDR3 is 16 amino acids long. In germline, CDR1 is LNHNV, CDR2 YYDKDF (reference sequence). In nucleotides, the CDR3 is TGTGCCACCAGCACAGGAGCAGACGCAACTAATGAAAAACTGTTTTTT. It is translated as CATSTGADATNEKLFF.

The chain joins TRBV28 to TRBJ1-4, with D possibly matching TRBD1 (5 bases). This CDR3 has 14 amino acids. Germline loops: CDR1 MDHEN, CDR2 SYDVKM. Trimming shortened V by 7 bases and J by 0 bases, and 9 bases separated the two germline ends. As DNA, the CDR3 is TGTGCCAGCATGACAGCTACAACTAATGAAAAACTGTTTTTT. This sequence encodes CASMTATTNEKLFF.

The sample holds one count of this clone. This sequence joins TRBV7-8 and TRBJ1-3; TRBD1 matches 9 bases. Per germline, CDR1 SGHVS and CDR2 FQNEAQ. The CDR3 extends over 19 amino acids. With V trimmed by 5 bases and J by 3 bases, 17 bases remained unmatched. The CDR3 loop reads CASSQSRDRERFVGNTIYF. CDR3 sequence (DNA): TGTGCCAGCAGCCAGTCCCGGGACAGGGAACGGTTCGTTGGAAACACCATATATTTT.